The 9 T cell receptor beta chains given below trace back to one sample, sequenced in a study of long-term antiretroviral therapy in people with HIV. The assay, immunoSEQ v3.0, was run at survey level. Sequencing was performed with immunoSEQ multiplex PCR; in TCRdb, only in-frame clones are kept and a portion is missing. This table has roughly 40,000 clones, around 85% appearing once. Sample: unsorted PBMCs, taken 3.1 years after starting antiretroviral therapy. The source of these receptors is a woman in her 50s with HIV.

V is TRBV7-8 and J is TRBJ1-2; D not certain. The CDR3 runs 14 residues. The germline V gene has CDR1 SGHVS and CDR2 FQNEAQ. V lost 5 bases and J lost 8, with 18 bases in between. This CDR3 is CASSPDHYPAGYTF. CDR3 bases: TGTGCCAGCAGCCCCGACCATTACCCCGCCGGCTACACCTTC.

The chain joins TRBV4-1 to TRBJ2-7; 7 bases line up with TRBD1. V lost 2 bases to trimming and J lost 2 bases; unmatched junction nucleotides: 6. Germline V gives CDR1 MGHRA, CDR2 YSYEKL. The CDR3 sequence is 15 residues long. The CDR3 here is CASSQHRDSPYEQYF. Here the CDR3 DNA reads TGCGCCAGCAGCCAACATAGGGACAGCCCCTACGAGCAGTACTTC.

V is TRBV28 and J is TRBJ2-5, with D unclear. Germline lookup yields CDR1 MDHEN and CDR2 SYDVKM. Trimming left V 6 bases short and J 0 bases short, with 8 bases between. The CDR3 length is 13 residues. CDR3 DNA sequence: TGTGCCAGCAGAAGCGTGTACCAAGAGACCCAGTACTTC. It is translated as CASRSVYQETQYF.

This clone appeared a single time. The rearrangement links TRBV6-5 to TRBJ2-1, with D unclear. This CDR3 has 11 amino acids. Per germline, CDR1 MNHEY and CDR2 SVGAGI. The V and J ends lost 8 bases and 6 bases respectively, with 8 bases between them. This CDR3 is CASWQFNEQFF. In nucleotides, the CDR3 is TGTGCCAGCTGGCAATTCAATGAGCAGTTCTTC.

The genes are TRBV11-3 and TRBJ2-3, with D hard to call. CDR1 is SGHNT, CDR2 YENEEA, per germline. V gave up 2 bases and J gave up 0 bases, with 3 bases separating them. The CDR3 is 13 amino acids. CDR3 sequence: CASSLHSTDTQYF. CDR3 nucleotide sequence: TGTGCCAGCAGCTTACATAGCACAGATACGCAGTATTTT.

J is TRBJ1-5 and V is TRBV7-9; D possibly corresponds to TRBD1 (5 bases). The ends were cut back, 1 base at V and 0 bases at J, with 7 bases in the middle. From germline, CDR1 is SEHNR and CDR2 FQNEAQ (reference sequence). The CDR3 runs 15 residues. The CDR3: CASSLVRDSNQPQHF. The CDR3 nucleotides are TGTGCCAGCAGCTTAGTCAGGGATAGCAATCAGCCCCAGCATTTT.

The chain has TRBV9 and TRBJ2-3; no clear D gene. V lost 0 bases to trimming and J lost 0 bases, with 11 bases between them. The CDR3 is made up of 16 amino acids. CDR1 is SGDLS, CDR2 YYNGEE, per germline. The CDR3 DNA is TGTGCCAGCAGCGTAGGTGCGGCTCCTAGCACAGATACGCAGTATTTT. Its translation is CASSVGAAPSTDTQYF.

The chain couples TRBV6-1 to TRBJ1-1; D unclear. The CDR3 spans 14 residues. The germline CDR1 and CDR2 sequences are MNHNS and SASEGT. V dropped 6 bases and J dropped 4 bases, with 15 bases sitting between them. CDR3 sequence (DNA): TGTGCCAGCAGCCTTTCCGGGTATCGCACTGAAGCTTTCTTT. Its translation: CASSLSGYRTEAFF.

This chain joins TRBV9 and TRBJ1-1; D remains unclear. Germline V gene sequence: CDR1 SGDLS, CDR2 YYNGEE. The CDR3 totals 13 residues. Trimming took 0 bases from V and 0 from J, leaving 3 bases between them. CDR3 nucleotide sequence: TGTGCCAGCAGCGTAGATGTGAACACTGAAGCTTTCTTT. Translated, it gives CASSVDVNTEAFF.